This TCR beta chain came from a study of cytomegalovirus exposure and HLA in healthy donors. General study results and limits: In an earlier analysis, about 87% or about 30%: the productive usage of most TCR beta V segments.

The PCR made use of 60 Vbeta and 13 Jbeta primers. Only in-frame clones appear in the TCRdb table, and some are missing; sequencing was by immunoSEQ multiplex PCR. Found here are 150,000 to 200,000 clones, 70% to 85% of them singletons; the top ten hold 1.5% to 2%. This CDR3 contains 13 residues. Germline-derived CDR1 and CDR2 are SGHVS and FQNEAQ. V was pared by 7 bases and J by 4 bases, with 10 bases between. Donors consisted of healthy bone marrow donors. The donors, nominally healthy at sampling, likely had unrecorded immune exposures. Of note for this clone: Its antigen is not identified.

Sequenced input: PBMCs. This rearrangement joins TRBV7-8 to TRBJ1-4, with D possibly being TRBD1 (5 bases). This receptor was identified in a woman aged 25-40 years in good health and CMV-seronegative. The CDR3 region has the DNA TGTGCCAGCACGGAGGGGATTAATGAAAAACTGTTTTTT. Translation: CASTEGINEKLFF.